This passage covers 8 T cell receptor beta chains from one sample sequenced in a study of shared clonotypes between healthy human individuals. The method was immunoSEQ multiplex PCR; TCRdb's version includes in-frame clones alone and lacks a portion of them. The sample shows approximately 98,000 clones, approximately 70% of them seen only once. Sequenced input: memory CD8+ T cells sorted from blood. Subset in this sample: CD45RO+ cells pooled with CCR7-negative TemRA cells. The origin of the receptors is a woman aged 25 to 45 in good health.

The genes are TRBV20-1 and TRBJ1-6, with a weak D call TRBD1 (6 bases). Per the germline V gene, CDR1 is DFQATT and CDR2 is SNEGSKA (reference sequence). Trimming removed 7 bases from V and 7 bases from J, with 8 bases in between. The CDR3 covers 11 residues. This CDR3 is CSVGGNSPLHF. The CDR3 DNA sequence: TGCAGTGTAGGGGGGAATTCACCCCTCCACTTT.

The V and J genes are TRBV18 and TRBJ2-1; 9 bases are a match to TRBD1. The germline CDR1 and CDR2 sequences are KGHSH and LQKENI. J lost 0 bases, V lost 6 bases, and 9 bases had no gene match. The CDR3 runs to 17 residues. CDR3 in amino acids: CASSGQGSISSYNEQFF. The CDR3, as DNA: TGTGCCAGCTCGGGACAGGGCTCGATCAGCTCCTACAATGAGCAGTTCTTC.

The V call is TRBV5-4, the J call TRBJ2-7; 10 bases are a match to TRBD2. J lost 4 bases, V lost 4 bases, and 5 bases had no gene match. Germline V gene lookup returns CDR1 SGHNT and CDR2 YYREEE (reference sequence). This CDR3 is 14 amino acids long. The CDR3 bases are TGTGCCAGCAGCACATTAGCGGGAGGTTACGAGCAGTACTTC. Amino acids: CASSTLAGGYEQYF.

The V and J genes are TRBV7-8 and TRBJ2-7; D is undetermined. Germline lookup yields CDR1 SGHVS and CDR2 FQNEAQ. The CDR3 has 14 residues. Trimming removed 1 base at V and 0 bases at J, with 7 bases between. The CDR3 bases are TGTGCCAGCAGCTTAGAGGTTAGCTCCTACGAGCAGTACTTC. Translated: CASSLEVSSYEQYF.

The J gene is TRBJ1-2, the V gene TRBV7-9; D remains unclear. Trimming took 4 bases from V and 4 from J, leaving 13 bases between them. The CDR3 length is 14 residues. Germline CDR1 is SEHNR and CDR2 is FQNEAQ (reference sequence). CDR3 amino acids: CASSSPGGSYGYTF. CDR3 bases: TGTGCCAGCAGCTCCCCGGGAGGATCCTATGGCTACACCTTC.

The J gene is TRBJ2-3, the V gene TRBV28; possible D gene TRBD1, 5 bases. The CDR3 runs 13 residues. The germline V gene encodes CDR1 MDHEN and CDR2 SYDVKM. V was trimmed by 6 bases and J by 8 bases, leaving 15 bases between them. The CDR3 reads CASRPRVRVTQYF. The CDR3 DNA reads as TGTGCCAGCAGGCCCAGGGTCCGTGTTACGCAGTATTTT.

The chain couples TRBV5-1 to TRBJ2-6; 8 bases match TRBD1. The CDR3 totals 20 residues. The germline V gene has CDR1 SGHRS and CDR2 YFSETQ. After removal of 1 base from V and 0 bases from J, the junction contained 12 bases not matched to a gene. CDR3 DNA: TGCGCCAGCAGCTTGATCGTCAGGGGGCGCATCAGCTCTGGGGCCAACGTCCTGACTTTC. Amino acids: CASSLIVRGRISSGANVLTF.

This clone showed up just a few times. The V and J genes are TRBV25-1 and TRBJ2-3, with 8 bases identical to TRBD2. From germline, CDR1 is MGHDK and CDR2 SYGVNS. CDR3 length: 18 residues. The ends lost 4 bases at V and 2 bases at J; junction bases unmatched: 14. CDR3 coding DNA: TGTGCCAGCAGTGTACTAGCGGAGGGCCTCAAATCCACAGATACGCAGTATTTT. Protein: CASSVLAEGLKSTDTQYF.